The clone carrying this TCR beta chain was recorded at least ten times. Its antigen remains unidentified. This entry belongs to a study of T-cell memory formation after mild COVID-19. Looking at the study overall: Clusters of TCRs were largely donor specific.

Study-level points and caveats: Researchers found some responding clones in pre-infection memory, a sign that cross-reactive memory joined. Clones contracting across day 15 to 85 had a balanced CD4/CD8 profile; later expanding clones leaned CD4+.

In germline, CDR1 is DFQATT, CDR2 SNEGSKA (reference sequence). Trimming took 5 bases from V and 9 from J; bases not matched to a gene: 5. This CDR3 has 11 amino acids. Employing constant-segment primers, 5'RACE generated TCR alpha and TCR beta cDNA libraries bearing sample barcodes and UMIs. TCRdb itself ran the 5' RACE reads through MiXCR, one entry per CDR3 protein. The repertoire holds approximately 450,000 distinct CDR3 sequences, with over 15% as singletons. The gene calls are TRBV20-1 and TRBJ2-3, with TRBD2 identical over 7 bases. The specimen sequenced was PBMCs or a T cell subset sorted from them (not recorded which). The sequence derives from an adult woman who had mild COVID-19 (a few samples of this study predate the infection). Cell type and time point are not known. CDR3 in DNA: TGCAGTGCTCCAAGGGAGGGGACGCAGTATTTT. This codes for CSAPREGTQYF.